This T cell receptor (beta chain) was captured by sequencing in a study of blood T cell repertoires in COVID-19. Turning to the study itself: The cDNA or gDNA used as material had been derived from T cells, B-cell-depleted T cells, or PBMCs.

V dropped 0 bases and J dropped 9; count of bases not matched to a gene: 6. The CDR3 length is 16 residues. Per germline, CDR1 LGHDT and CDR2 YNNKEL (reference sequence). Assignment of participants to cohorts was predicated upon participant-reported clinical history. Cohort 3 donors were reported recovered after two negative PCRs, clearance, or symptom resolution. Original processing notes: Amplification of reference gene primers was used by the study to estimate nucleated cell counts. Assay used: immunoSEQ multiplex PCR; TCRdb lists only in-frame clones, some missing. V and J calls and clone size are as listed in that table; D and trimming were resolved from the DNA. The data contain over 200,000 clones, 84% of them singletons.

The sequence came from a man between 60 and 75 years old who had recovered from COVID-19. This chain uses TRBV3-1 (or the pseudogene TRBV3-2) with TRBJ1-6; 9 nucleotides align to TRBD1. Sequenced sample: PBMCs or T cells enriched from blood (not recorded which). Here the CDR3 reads CASSQDWDRAGSPLHF. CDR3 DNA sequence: TGTGCCAGCAGCCAAGATTGGGACAGGGCAGGTTCACCCCTCCACTTT.